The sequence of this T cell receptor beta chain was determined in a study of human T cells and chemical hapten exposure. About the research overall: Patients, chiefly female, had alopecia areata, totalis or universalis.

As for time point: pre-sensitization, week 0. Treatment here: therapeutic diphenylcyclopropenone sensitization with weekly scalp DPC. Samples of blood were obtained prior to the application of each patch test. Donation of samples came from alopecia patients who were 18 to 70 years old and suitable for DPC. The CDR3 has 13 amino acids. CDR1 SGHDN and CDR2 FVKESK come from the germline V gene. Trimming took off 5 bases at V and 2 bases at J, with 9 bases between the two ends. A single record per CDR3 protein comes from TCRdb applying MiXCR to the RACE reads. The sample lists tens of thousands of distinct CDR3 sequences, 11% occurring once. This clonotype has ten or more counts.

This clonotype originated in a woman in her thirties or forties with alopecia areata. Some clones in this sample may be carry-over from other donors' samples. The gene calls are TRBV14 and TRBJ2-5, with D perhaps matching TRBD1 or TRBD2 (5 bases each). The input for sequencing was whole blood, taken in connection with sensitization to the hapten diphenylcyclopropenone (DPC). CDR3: CASSWGFQETQYF. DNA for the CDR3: TGTGCCAGCAGCTGGGGGTTTCAAGAGACCCAGTACTTC. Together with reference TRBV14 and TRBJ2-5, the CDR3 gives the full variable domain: EAGVTQFPSHSVIEKGQTVTLRCDPISGHDNLYWYRRVMGKEIKFLLHFVKESKQDESGMPNNRFLAERTGGTYSTLKVQPAELEDSGVYFCASSWGFQETQYFGPGTRLLVL.